Below, 26 T cell receptor beta chains from the same sample are listed, as sequenced in a study of T-cell memory formation after mild COVID-19. One entry per CDR3 protein, called by TCRdb with MiXCR from the 5' RACE reads. The data contain over 450,000 distinct CDR3 sequences, over 20% of them singletons. The source material was PBMCs or a T cell subset sorted from them (not recorded which). These receptors originate from an adult woman who had mild COVID-19 (a few samples of this study predate the infection). Cell type and time point are not known.

This clonotype was seen repeatedly, ten times or more. The V and J genes are TRBV10-3 and TRBJ2-1; 7 positions agree with TRBD2. Germline V gene data show CDR1 as ENHRY and CDR2 as SYGVKD. V lost 0 bases, J lost 4 bases, and 3 bases stayed unmatched. This CDR3 region has 15 residues. This CDR3 reads CAISESSSGYNEQFF. The CDR3 coding sequence is TGTGCCATCAGTGAGTCGTCTAGCGGATACAATGAGCAGTTCTTC.

CDR3 nucleotide sequence: TGTGCCAGTAGTCTGGGGACTCATCGAGGCAATCAGCCCCAGCATTTT. Its protein product is CASSLGTHRGNQPQHF. V is TRBV19 and J is TRBJ1-5; D is possibly TRBD1 (5 bases). CDR3 size: 16 residues. The V end was cut by 5 bases, the J end by 2 bases, with 16 bases between. Germline V lookup: CDR1 LNHDA, CDR2 SQIVND (reference sequence).

This clonotype turned up a few times. J is TRBJ2-2 and V is TRBV5-1; either TRBD1 or TRBD2 may supply D (5 bases each). CDR3 length equals 17 residues. CDR1 is SGHRS and CDR2 is YFSETQ in the germline V gene. Between the trimmed V and J ends, which lost 4 bases and 4 bases, there was a span of 20 bases. The CDR3: CASSPTGAEGITGELFF. The CDR3 DNA sequence: TGCGCCAGCAGCCCTACCGGGGCTGAAGGGATCACCGGGGAGCTGTTTTTT.

V is TRBV30 and J is TRBJ2-7; 15 bases align to TRBD2. CDR3 length: 15 amino acids. The V segment lost 5 bases and the J segment 3 bases; nucleotides outside the gene matches: 5. Germline V CDR1 and CDR2: GTSNPN, SVGIG (reference sequence). In DNA form, the CDR3 reads TGTGCCTGGGGGACTAGCGGGAGGAGGTACTACGAGCAGTACTTC. Protein sequence: CAWGTSGRRYYEQYF.

This clonotype has just a few counts. This chain uses TRBV10-2 with TRBJ2-3; TRBD2 is a possible D gene (6 bases). Germline assignment: CDR1 WSHSY and CDR2 SAAADI. The CDR3 extends over 14 amino acids. V lost 3 bases and J lost 6, with 13 bases in between. Here the CDR3 DNA reads TGCGCCAGCAGTGATTGGAGGGACGAGGATACGCAGTATTTT. Translating gives CASSDWRDEDTQYF.

This clonotype came up a few times. The chain combines TRBV5-1 with TRBJ2-7, with D perhaps TRBD1 or TRBD2 (5 bases each). Germline V gene lookup returns CDR1 SGHRS and CDR2 YFSETQ. The CDR3 runs to 14 residues. The germline V and J ends were trimmed by 4 bases and 5 bases, with 16 bases remaining between them. CDR3 in amino acids: CASSPGRGPDEQYF. Here the CDR3 DNA reads TGCGCCAGCAGCCCGGGACGGGGCCCGGACGAGCAGTACTTC.

The sample holds a few counts of this clonotype. For the CDR3, the DNA is TGTGCCAGCAGTGACACAGGTACCGGCTACACCTTC. Protein product: CASSDTGTGYTF. The chain links TRBV25-1 to TRBJ1-2; the D gene is possibly TRBD1 (5 bases). The CDR3 is made up of 12 amino acids. V lost 3 bases, J lost 8 bases, and 10 bases lay in between. Germline CDR1 MGHDK, CDR2 SYGVNS.

The CDR3 DNA sequence: TGTGCCAGCAGCCCGATGGGACTAGCGGGAGAGAACTCCTACGAGCAGTACTTC. As protein: CASSPMGLAGENSYEQYF. The chain employs TRBV5-6 and TRBJ2-7, with 14 bases that match TRBD2. The germline CDR1 and CDR2 sequences are SGHDT and YYEEEE. V dropped 4 bases and J dropped 0; count of bases not matched to a gene: 9. This CDR3 contains 18 residues.

This clonotype showed up just a few times. The rearrangement uses TRBV7-9 and TRBJ2-5, with no clear D. This CDR3 region has 13 residues. V was cut by 8 bases and J by 0 bases, with 10 bases left in between. Germline V CDR1 and CDR2: SEHNR, FQNEAQ (reference sequence). Written as DNA, the CDR3 is TGTGCCAGCGGGGAAGGCTACCAAGAGACCCAGTACTTC. It specifies CASGEGYQETQYF.

This clonotype was counted many times. V and J are TRBV20-1 and TRBJ2-7; D call uncertain. This CDR3 spans 12 amino acids. CDR1 and CDR2 (germline): DFQATT, SNEGSKA (reference sequence). Trimming cost V 5 bases and J 1 base, with 9 bases left between them. CDR3 nucleotide sequence: TGCAGTGCTCCCACGGTTTCCTACGAGCAGTACTTC. It yields the protein CSAPTVSYEQYF.

This chain links TRBV29-1 with TRBJ2-5, with 10 bases identical to TRBD1. This CDR3 is built from 15 residues. CDR1 SQVTM and CDR2 ANQGSEA come from the germline V gene. With 6 bases clipped from V and 3 bases from J, the junction kept 10 bases outside the gene matches. The chain's CDR3 is CSVRKTGGLEETQYF. The CDR3 region has the DNA TGCAGCGTCCGGAAGACAGGGGGCTTAGAAGAGACCCAGTACTTC.

This clonotype was seen more than once but under ten times. The gene calls are TRBV4-2 and TRBJ1-1; D is unclear. CDR3 size: 15 residues. Germline CDR1 and CDR2: LGHNA and YNFKEQ. The V end lost 0 bases, the J end lost 0 bases, and 8 bases lay between the germline ends. Written as DNA, the CDR3 is TGTGCCAGCAGCCAAGAACGCGCCCTGAACACTGAAGCTTTCTTT. Translating it yields CASSQERALNTEAFF.

The gene calls are TRBV12-5 and TRBJ2-2, with D unclear. Germline assignment: CDR1 LGHNT and CDR2 FRNRAP. V was shortened by 0 bases and J by 1 base, with 18 bases between the two germline ends. This CDR3 has 19 amino acids. The chain's CDR3 is CASGLVPPLRILNTGELFF. CDR3 coding DNA: TGTGCTAGTGGTTTGGTTCCCCCCCTGCGGATTTTGAACACCGGGGAGCTGTTTTTT.

In its sample, this clonotype was seen a few times. V and J are TRBV7-2 and TRBJ2-1; 8 bases fit TRBD2. The V gene's germline CDR1 is SGHTA and CDR2 FQGNSA. This CDR3 comprises 16 residues. Unmatched junction bases numbered 11, after V lost 4 bases and J lost 6 bases. CDR3 nucleotide sequence: TGTGCCAGCAGCTCCAACGGGGGGGCTTGGTTCAATGAGCAGTTCTTC. Encoded protein: CASSSNGGAWFNEQFF.

This clonotype was counted a single time. J is TRBJ1-5 and V is TRBV10-3; possibly TRBD1 for D (5 bases). Per germline, CDR1 ENHRY and CDR2 SYGVKD. With 3 bases removed from V and 7 bases from J, the gap between germline ends came to 10 bases. The CDR3 consists of 13 residues. The CDR3 region is CAISDREGQPQHF. CDR3 DNA: TGTGCCATCAGTGACAGGGAAGGGCAGCCCCAGCATTTT.

This clonotype was seen a handful of times. The chain links TRBV11-1 to TRBJ2-2, with 12 nucleotides matching TRBD2. The CDR3 loop spans 19 amino acids. Germline loops: CDR1 SGHAT, CDR2 FQDESV (reference sequence). Trimming at V came to 3 bases and at J to 0 bases, leaving 8 bases not matched to a gene. Written as DNA, the CDR3 is TGTGCCAGCAGCTTGTCCGGGACTAGCGGGCTGACGAACACCGGGGAGCTGTTTTTT. Its protein product is CASSLSGTSGLTNTGELFF.

The chain combines TRBV9 with TRBJ2-3, with 8 bases identical to TRBD2. The CDR3 contains 18 residues. V lost 2 bases and J lost 4; bases outside the gene matches: 15. Germline assignment: CDR1 SGDLS and CDR2 YYNGEE. The CDR3 sequence is CASSVNLLERESPDTQYF. The CDR3, as DNA: TGTGCCAGCAGCGTGAACCTCCTTGAGCGGGAGTCCCCAGATACGCAGTATTTT.

The rearrangement uses TRBV4-1 and TRBJ1-1, with 7 bases identical to TRBD1. The CDR3 totals 16 residues. V dropped 3 bases and J dropped 5; count of bases not matched to a gene: 12. The germline CDR1 and CDR2 sequences are MGHRA and YSYEKL. The CDR3 sequence is CASSQDIGGRGTEAFF. In nucleotides, the CDR3 is TGCGCCAGCAGCCAGGATATCGGGGGCAGGGGGACTGAAGCTTTCTTT.

This clonotype was detected only a few times. The chain links TRBV20-1 to TRBJ1-1; possible D gene TRBD1, 5 bases. The CDR3 contains 14 residues. Trimming pared 0 bases from V and 1 base from J, leaving 9 bases between. Per the germline V gene, CDR1 is DFQATT and CDR2 is SNEGSKA (reference sequence). The CDR3 region is CSARENGGNTEAFF. The DNA of the CDR3 is TGCAGTGCTAGAGAGAACGGGGGGAACACTGAAGCTTTCTTT.

The chain has TRBV4-3 and TRBJ2-3; 9 bases are a match to TRBD2. Per the germline V gene, CDR1 is LGHNA and CDR2 is YSLEER. V lost 0 bases to trimming and J lost 4 bases; unmatched junction nucleotides: 8. This CDR3 contains 17 residues. As DNA, the CDR3 is TGCGCCAGCAGCCAAGATCGCCTAGCGGGACACTCAGATACGCAGTATTTT. It is translated as CASSQDRLAGHSDTQYF.

This clonotype was observed a handful of times. The chain combines TRBV7-9 with TRBJ1-2, with 7 bases matching TRBD1. Trimming at V came to 1 base and at J to 3 bases, leaving 5 bases not matched to a gene. This CDR3 comprises 15 residues. Per the germline V gene, CDR1 is SEHNR and CDR2 is FQNEAQ (reference sequence). The CDR3 sequence: CASSLDSGQDYGYTF. For the CDR3, the DNA is TGTGCCAGCAGCTTAGATTCCGGACAGGACTATGGCTACACCTTC.

The rearrangement uses TRBV29-1 and TRBJ2-1; 15 bases match TRBD2. V lost 4 bases and J lost 4; bases outside the gene matches: 8. The CDR3 has 17 residues. From germline, CDR1 is SQVTM and CDR2 ANQGSEA. In DNA, the CDR3 is TGCAGCGTTGGGCAGGGACTAGCGGGGGGCATATACAATGAGCAGTTCTTC. This translates into CSVGQGLAGGIYNEQFF.

V usage is TRBV29-1 and J usage is TRBJ2-1; 7 nucleotides agree with TRBD2. With 6 bases clipped from V and 3 bases from J, the junction kept 2 bases outside the gene matches. The germline CDR1 and CDR2 sequences are SQVTM and ANQGSEA. The CDR3 contains 12 residues. CDR3 loop: CSVGGGYNEQFF. The CDR3 coding sequence is TGCAGCGTGGGGGGGGGCTACAATGAGCAGTTCTTC.

This clonotype has just a few counts. This sequence joins TRBV27 and TRBJ2-7; D possibly corresponds to TRBD2 (6 bases). CDR1 is MNHEY and CDR2 is SMNVEV in the germline V gene (reference sequence). CDR3 length: 13 residues. The V gene lost 5 bases and the J gene lost 5 bases, with 13 bases spanning the gap. CDR3 bases: TGTGCCAGCAGTCTTCAGGGACTCAACGAGCAGTACTTC. Protein product: CASSLQGLNEQYF.

This clonotype was seen ten or more times. The chain combines TRBV12-3 or TRBV12-4 with TRBJ2-3; D tentatively fits TRBD1 or TRBD2 (5 bases each). Judging by the DNA end, TRBJ2-5 fits better; the J call may be wrong. The CDR3 is made up of 11 amino acids. The CDR3 reads CASSFGGTQYF. CDR3 in DNA: TGTGCCAGCAGTTTTGGGGGGACCCAGTACTTC.

This sequence joins TRBV21-1 and TRBJ2-3; TRBD2, the D gene given by the table, was not confirmed from the DNA. TRBV21-1 constitutes a pseudogene. The CDR3 sequence is 18 residues long. In DNA form, the CDR3 reads TGTGCCAGCACCTCACTAGCGGGGGTCTCCTCCCTGACAGATACGCAGTATTTT. This sequence encodes CASTSLAGVSSLTDTQYF.